This section outlines one TCR beta chain sequence together with its context. This specimen belongs to a study of shared T cell receptors in the human thymus. Trimming cost V 10 bases and J 4 bases, with 19 bases left between them. The CDR3 is 14 amino acids. From germline, CDR1 is SEHNR and CDR2 FQNEAQ (reference sequence). The table came from immunoSEQ multiplex PCR; TCRdb's copy has only in-frame clones and leaves some out. The data contain about 610,000 clones, roughly 88% of them singletons. These same data were also listed under a study on human thymus T cells. That source adds: Donation was from healthy Finnish infants who were having corrective surgery that addressed congenital heart defects. Thymus specimens were resections from corrective heart surgery. Thymic and blood repertoires seemed to favor certain V and J genes.

The specimen sequenced was thymocytes. The rearrangement joins TRBV7-9 to TRBJ1-2; weak D call: TRBD1 (6 bases). The clonotype originates from a boy less than two years old with a congenital heart defect. The CDR3 DNA sequence: TGTGCCATCCGACCGGACAGTCAATTCTATGGCTACACCTTC. It specifies CAIRPDSQFYGYTF.